The rows below give T cell receptor beta chains drawn from one sample of a study of human T cells and chemical hapten exposure. TCRdb processed the RACE reads anew with MiXCR; each CDR3 protein has one entry. The sample has 180,000 or so distinct CDR3 sequences, 25% to 30% seen once. The specimen was whole blood, collected in connection with sensitization to the hapten diphenylcyclopropenone (DPC). These receptors were obtained from a woman aged 30 to 39 with alopecia areata. Some clones in this sample may be carry-over from other donors' samples. Each CDR3 is given with its conserved first and last residue. The order of the fields is J gene, D gene, V gene, clone size, CDR3 DNA, CDR3 protein. D genes are given only for firm matches. The listing skips clone size in some rows; elsewhere it reads once, few, many or a size class.

j_gene: TRBJ2-1
d_gene: NA
v_gene: TRBV20-1
abundance: few
CDR3nt: TGCAGTGCTAGAACCCAGACGGGGGCGATCTCCTACAATGAGCAGTTCTTC
CDR3aa: CSARTQTGAISYNEQFF

j_gene: TRBJ2-2
d_gene: NA
v_gene: TRBV27
abundance: NA
CDR3nt: TGTGCCAGCAGTTTAGGGTCTGCGGTCGCCACCGGGGAGCTGTTTTTT
CDR3aa: CASSLGSAVATGELFF

j_gene: TRBJ1-6
d_gene: NA
v_gene: TRBV10-3
abundance: NA
CDR3nt: TGTGCCATCAGTATGGAGGCGATAGGGTCACCCCTCAACTTT
CDR3aa: CAISMEAIGSPLNF

j_gene: TRBJ2-1
d_gene: NA
v_gene: TRBV20-1
abundance: once
CDR3nt: TGCAGTGCCACGGGCCGGGACTATGAGCAGTTCTTC
CDR3aa: CSATGRDYEQFF

j_gene: TRBJ2-7
d_gene: NA
v_gene: TRBV29-1
abundance: few
CDR3nt: TGCAGCGTTGGTAGGGGTAGCTCCTACGAGCAGTACTTC
CDR3aa: CSVGRGSSYEQYF

j_gene: TRBJ1-1
d_gene: NA
v_gene: TRBV12-3/TRBV12-4
abundance: NA
CDR3nt: TGTGCCAGCAGCCCGATGACAGCTACCCACACTGAAGCTTTCTTT
CDR3aa: CASSPMTATHTEAFF

j_gene: TRBJ1-2
d_gene: TRBD1
v_gene: TRBV29-1
abundance: NA
CDR3nt: TGCAGCGTAATACCACCTCCGGGACAGGGGGACTATGGCTACACCTTC
CDR3aa: CSVIPPPGQGDYGYTF

j_gene: TRBJ2-3
d_gene: NA
v_gene: TRBV12-3/TRBV12-4
abundance: NA
CDR3nt: TGTGCCAGCCGGCCCGTCAATGGTCCAGATACGCAGTATTTT
CDR3aa: CASRPVNGPDTQYF

j_gene: TRBJ1-6
d_gene: NA
v_gene: TRBV5-6
abundance: few
CDR3nt: TGTGCCAGCAGCTTGGCCGGCCAGATCTATAATTCACCCCTCCACTTT
CDR3aa: CASSLAGQIYNSPLHF

j_gene: TRBJ1-5
d_gene: TRBD1
v_gene: TRBV5-4
abundance: few
CDR3nt: TGTGCCAGCAGCTCAGGGGGGTCCAATCAGCCCCAGCATTTT
CDR3aa: CASSSGGSNQPQHF

j_gene: TRBJ2-7
d_gene: NA
v_gene: TRBV30
abundance: NA
CDR3nt: TGTGCCTGGAGTGAGGCGCGGGGCTACGAGCAGTACTTC
CDR3aa: CAWSEARGYEQYF

j_gene: TRBJ2-1
d_gene: TRBD2
v_gene: TRBV29-1
abundance: few
CDR3nt: TGCAGCGTGGGGGGAGGCGGGAGGGAGCAGTTCTTC
CDR3aa: CSVGGGGREQFF

j_gene: TRBJ2-7
d_gene: NA
v_gene: TRBV7-9
abundance: NA
CDR3nt: TGTGCCAGCAGCTTTAATACCGGGAGCGAGCAGTACTTC
CDR3aa: CASSFNTGSEQYF

j_gene: TRBJ1-1
d_gene: NA
v_gene: TRBV29-1
abundance: NA
CDR3nt: TGCAGCGTGGGGGTGACAGAGAACACTGAAGCTTTCTTT
CDR3aa: CSVGVTENTEAFF

j_gene: TRBJ2-5
d_gene: TRBD2
v_gene: TRBV20-1
abundance: NA
CDR3nt: TGCGCGGGGGGGACCCAAGAGACCCAGTACTTC
CDR3aa: CAGGTQETQYF

j_gene: TRBJ1-4
d_gene: NA
v_gene: TRBV27
abundance: few
CDR3nt: TGTGCCAGCAGTTTATCGAACGGGCGAAGACTGTTTTTT
CDR3aa: CASSLSNGRRLFF

j_gene: TRBJ2-6
d_gene: NA
v_gene: TRBV28
abundance: few
CDR3nt: TGTGCCAGCAGTTTTCGACCGACCGGGGCCAACGTCCTGACTTTC
CDR3aa: CASSFRPTGANVLTF

j_gene: TRBJ2-1
d_gene: NA
v_gene: TRBV4-2
abundance: few
CDR3nt: TGTGCCAGCAGCCAAAGTGGGACAAGGGATGAGCAGTTCTTC
CDR3aa: CASSQSGTRDEQFF

j_gene: TRBJ2-7
d_gene: NA
v_gene: TRBV7-2
abundance: NA
CDR3nt: TGTGCCAGCAGCTTAGCGCCCCCCCCGTTAGAGCAGTACTTC
CDR3aa: CASSLAPPPLEQYF

j_gene: TRBJ1-2
d_gene: NA
v_gene: TRBV12-3/TRBV12-4
abundance: few
CDR3nt: TGTGCCAGCAGTTTTCGGTGGAACTATGGCTACACCTTC
CDR3aa: CASSFRWNYGYTF

j_gene: TRBJ1-6
d_gene: NA
v_gene: TRBV9
abundance: NA
CDR3nt: TGTGCCAGCAGCGCGCGAGAGGGTTCACCCCTCCACTTT
CDR3aa: CASSAREGSPLHF

j_gene: TRBJ2-7
d_gene: NA
v_gene: TRBV29-1
abundance: few
CDR3nt: TGCAGCGCCCGGGGGCCCTACGAGCAGTACTTC
CDR3aa: CSARGPYEQYF